Listed here are 26 T cell receptor beta chains from one sample, sequenced in a study of cytomegalovirus exposure and HLA in healthy donors (TCRdb year 2017). The library was obtained by the immunoSEQ multiplex PCR assay. The multiplex PCR relied on a mix of 60 forward primers for TCR Vbeta segments and 13 reverse primers for TCR Jbeta segments. The immuneACCESS repertoire file appears here via TCRdb, limited to in-frame rearrangements. These files lack a portion of the clones; in checked studies, under half of the deficit traces to unresolved V genes, and the cause of the others is not known. In this sample the table shows 150,000 to 200,000 clones, over 60% of which occur a single time. The biggest ten clones account for around 1.5% of the sample. Sequenced sample: PBMCs. Receptors originate from a young man in good health and CMV-seronegative.

This sequence joins TRBV28 and TRBJ1-1; D unclear. The CDR3 is 14 amino acids. In germline, CDR1 is MDHEN, CDR2 SYDVKM. Trimming took 3 bases from V and 4 from J, leaving 12 bases between them. The CDR3 region is CASSFRGVGTEAFF. CDR3 coding DNA: TGTGCCAGCAGTTTTAGAGGCGTAGGCACTGAAGCTTTCTTT.

The V gene is TRBV27, the J gene TRBJ2-7; D is unresolved. With 3 bases removed from V and 2 bases from J, the gap between germline ends came to 8 bases. The CDR3 runs to 13 residues. Germline V gene sequence: CDR1 MNHEY, CDR2 SMNVEV (reference sequence). CDR3 DNA sequence: TGTGCCAGCAGTTTGGGCAAACCCTACGAGCAGTACTTC. Protein: CASSLGKPYEQYF.

CDR3 amino acids: CASIDRHYSNQPQHF. The CDR3 DNA follows: TGTGCCAGTATAGACAGGCATTATAGCAATCAGCCCCAGCATTTT. This chain uses TRBV19 with TRBJ1-5, with TRBD1 as a possible D gene (6 bases). Looked up from germline, CDR1 is LNHDA and CDR2 is SQIVND (reference sequence). V was trimmed by 7 bases and J by 0 bases, leaving 13 bases between them. This CDR3 has 15 residues. Looking up the rest from reference TRBV19 and TRBJ1-5 gives the full variable domain: DGGITQSPKYLFRKEGQNVTLSCEQNLNHDAMYWYRQDPGQGLRLIYYSQIVNDFQKGDIAEGYSVSREKKESFPLTVTSAQKNPTAFYLCASIDRHYSNQPQHFGDGTRLSIL.

Comment on this clone: Germline and junction disagree at one end, which may indicate a read error. The rearrangement uses TRBV7-9 and TRBJ2-7; 8 nucleotides align to TRBD1. CDR1 is SEHNR and CDR2 is FQNEAQ in the germline V gene (reference sequence). The CDR3 consists of 13 residues. CDR3: CSSSSRTGHEQYF. The CDR3 DNA sequence: TGTTCCAGCAGCTCGAGGACAGGGCACGAGCAGTACTTC.

V usage is TRBV6-1 and J usage is TRBJ2-1; D is perhaps TRBD1 (7 bases). CDR3 length: 15 amino acids. Looked up from germline, CDR1 is MNHNS and CDR2 is SASEGT. Between the trimmed V and J ends, which lost 6 bases and 6 bases, there was a span of 18 bases. CDR3 nucleotides: TGTGCCAGCAGGGAGGGACAGAAGTCGGTCAATGAGCAGTTCTTC. Protein product: CASREGQKSVNEQFF.

V usage is TRBV5-4 and J usage is TRBJ1-1; the D gene is possibly TRBD1 (5 bases). Germline loops: CDR1 SGHNT, CDR2 YYREEE (reference sequence). This CDR3 region has 14 residues. The ends were cut back, 4 bases at V and 4 bases at J, with 14 bases in the middle. As DNA, the CDR3 is TGTGCCAGCAGCACGGACACCTACCGCACTGAAGCTTTCTTT. Translation gives CASSTDTYRTEAFF.

The rearrangement joins TRBV7-9 to TRBJ1-1; the D is unclear. The ends were cut back, 5 bases at V and 0 bases at J, with 10 bases in the middle. The CDR3 totals 14 residues. The germline gives CDR1 SEHNR, CDR2 FQNEAQ (reference sequence). CDR3: CASSRGPMNTEAFF. For the CDR3, the DNA is TGTGCCAGCAGCCGAGGGCCCATGAACACTGAAGCTTTCTTT.

This clone has a handful of counts. This chain connects TRBV6-1 to TRBJ2-3; possible D gene TRBD1, 5 bases. The CDR3 runs to 14 residues. Trimming cost V 8 bases and J 3 bases, with 15 bases left between them. CDR1 is MNHNS, CDR2 SASEGT, per germline. CDR3 amino acids: CASRLFRETDTQYF. CDR3 nucleotide sequence: TGTGCCAGCCGATTATTCAGGGAAACAGATACGCAGTATTTT.

The genes are TRBV7-2 and TRBJ2-2, with 9 bases identical to TRBD2. The ends lost 6 bases at V and 6 bases at J; junction bases unmatched: 8. Looked up from germline, CDR1 is SGHTA and CDR2 is FQGNSA. This CDR3 has 15 amino acids. Here the CDR3 DNA reads TGTGCCAGCAGGTCCGGGACTAGCTGGCCCGGGGAGCTGTTTTTT. Residues: CASRSGTSWPGELFF. The whole variable domain, remainder taken from reference TRBV7-2 and TRBJ2-2, is GAGVSQSPSNKVTEKGKDVELRCDPISGHTALYWYRQSLGQGLEFLIYFQGNSAPDKSGLPSDRFSAERTGGSVSTLTIQRTQQEDSAVYLCASRSGTSWPGELFFGEGSRLTVL.

This clone has a handful of counts. The rearrangement links TRBV5-1 to TRBJ2-1, with D perhaps TRBD2 (6 bases). The germline CDR1 and CDR2 sequences are SGHRS and YFSETQ. CDR3 size: 13 residues. V lost 4 bases to trimming and J lost 3 bases, with 8 bases between them. CDR3 in amino acids: CASSVADYNEQFF. DNA of the CDR3: TGCGCCAGCAGCGTAGCGGACTACAATGAGCAGTTCTTC.

The rearrangement joins TRBV6-1 to TRBJ1-1; no firm D call. From germline, CDR1 is MNHNS and CDR2 SASEGT. This CDR3 contains 14 residues. V lost 6 bases and J 0 bases, leaving 11 bases between the germline ends. The CDR3 nucleotides read TGTGCCAGCAGCTGGACGGACTTGAACACTGAAGCTTTCTTT. Translated, it gives CASSWTDLNTEAFF.

The chain recombines TRBV5-1 with TRBJ2-5; D gene uncertain. Germline V lookup: CDR1 SGHRS, CDR2 YFSETQ. Trimming removed 4 bases at V and 1 base at J, with 11 bases between. The CDR3 extends over 14 amino acids. This CDR3 reads CASSPFGGQETQYF. In nucleotides, the CDR3 is TGCGCCAGCAGCCCTTTCGGCGGCCAAGAGACCCAGTACTTC.

V gene TRBV7-3 combines with J gene TRBJ2-2; D is uncertain. The germline V gene encodes CDR1 SGHTA and CDR2 FQGTGA. The V gene lost 1 base and the J gene lost 1 base, with 10 bases spanning the gap. This CDR3 comprises 16 residues. The CDR3 is CASSLSSSKNTGELFF. For the CDR3, the DNA is TGTGCCAGCAGCTTAAGTAGCTCGAAGAACACCGGGGAGCTGTTTTTT. The full variable domain, its missing parts supplied by reference TRBV7-3 and TRBJ2-2, is GAGVSQTPSNKVTEKGKYVELRCDPISGHTALYWYRQSLGQGPEFLIYFQGTGAADDSGLPNDRFFAVRPEGSVSTLKIQRTERGDSAVYLCASSLSSSKNTGELFFGEGSRLTVL.

The chain uses TRBV5-4 and TRBJ1-2, with 8 bases fitting TRBD1. Losses at the gene ends were 3 bases for V and 7 bases for J; bases not matched to a gene: 8. The CDR3 covers 14 residues. The germline V gene has CDR1 SGHNT and CDR2 YYREEE (reference sequence). DNA for the CDR3: TGTGCCAGCAGCTCAGACCTGACAGGGGTTGGCTACACCTTC. This gives the protein CASSSDLTGVGYTF.

The V and J genes are TRBV9 and TRBJ2-2; 8 nucleotides agree with TRBD2. Germline V gene sequence: CDR1 SGDLS, CDR2 YYNGEE. This CDR3 is built from 15 residues. Trimming removed 4 bases from V and 1 base from J; junction bases left unmatched: 3. The CDR3 is CASSSTSGNTGELFF. The CDR3 nucleotides read TGTGCCAGCAGCTCAACTAGCGGGAACACCGGGGAGCTGTTTTTT.

The V call is TRBV9, the J call TRBJ1-2, with unresolved D. CDR3 length: 11 residues. The V and J ends lost 5 bases and 4 bases respectively, with 6 bases between them. Germline-derived CDR1 and CDR2 are SGDLS and YYNGEE. The CDR3 DNA sequence: TGTGCCAGCAGTGGCAGCTATGGCTACACCTTC. Encoded protein: CASSGSYGYTF.

The count of this clone is one. V and J are TRBV11-2 and TRBJ2-7; the match to TRBD2 covers 9 bases. V shed 1 base, J shed 6 bases, and the junction held 7 bases outside the gene matches. Germline CDR1 SGHAT, CDR2 FQNNGV. The CDR3 loop spans 15 amino acids. CDR3: CASSLVGLAGGEQYF. The CDR3 DNA reads TGTGCCAGCAGCTTAGTGGGACTAGCTGGGGGCGAGCAGTACTTC.

The chain recombines TRBV5-1 with TRBJ2-7, with 7 positions matching TRBD2. CDR3 length equals 15 residues. V shed 2 bases, J shed 3 bases, and the junction held 8 bases outside the gene matches. Germline values: CDR1 SGHRS, CDR2 YFSETQ. CDR3 bases: TGCGCCAGCAGCTTTCGGGAGGCGTCCGACTACGAGCAGTACTTC. Protein sequence: CASSFREASDYEQYF.

V usage is TRBV9 and J usage is TRBJ1-4; D call uncertain. CDR1 is SGDLS and CDR2 is YYNGEE in the germline V gene. The CDR3 is made up of 13 amino acids. Deletions cut 0 bases from V and 8 bases from J, with 8 bases between. The CDR3 region has the DNA TGTGCCAGCAGCGTAGACGGAGCGGAAAAACTGTTTTTT. Translating gives CASSVDGAEKLFF.

This clone was seen once. The chain couples TRBV9 to TRBJ2-2, with D tentatively TRBD2 (5 bases). This CDR3 spans 15 amino acids. V lost 4 bases and J 6 bases, leaving 16 bases between the germline ends. Germline lookup yields CDR1 SGDLS and CDR2 YYNGEE. The CDR3 DNA reads as TGTGCCAGCAGCCCTCCGCGAGGGTACCCCGGGGAGCTGTTTTTT. The encoded protein is CASSPPRGYPGELFF.

The chain recombines TRBV5-1 with TRBJ2-5; TRBD1 matches 7 bases. The end of the DNA aligns better with TRBJ2-7, so the J call may be wrong. The CDR3 runs to 14 residues. Germline values: CDR1 SGHRS, CDR2 YFSETQ. CDR3 nucleotides: TGCGCCAGCAGCTTGGACAGGGGCGCATACGAGCAGTACTTC. It translates to CASSLDRGAYEQYF.

Note on this clone: The same CDR3 is also encoded by other DNA sequences in this sample. The chain couples TRBV5-1 to TRBJ1-1, with TRBD1 identical over 9 bases. The CDR3 runs 13 residues. J gave up 4 bases and V 4 bases, and 2 bases lay outside the gene matches. Germline V lookup: CDR1 SGHRS, CDR2 YFSETQ. The CDR3 is CASSLDRGTEAFF. CDR3 DNA: TGCGCCAGCAGCCTGGACAGGGGCACTGAAGCTTTCTTT.

The rearrangement links TRBV4-1 to TRBJ2-5; 10 bases align to TRBD1. CDR3 length: 15 amino acids. J gave up 5 bases and V 3 bases, and 6 bases lay outside the gene matches. Per germline, CDR1 MGHRA and CDR2 YSYEKL. The CDR3 spells CASSHGTGDGETQYF. In nucleotides, the CDR3 is TGCGCCAGCAGCCATGGGACAGGGGATGGGGAGACCCAGTACTTC.

The chain has TRBV7-3 and TRBJ2-5; 12 bases map to TRBD2. CDR1 and CDR2 from the germline V gene are SGHTA and FQGTGA. The trim removed 2 bases at V and 2 bases at J, leaving 3 bases unmatched. CDR3 size: 16 residues. For the CDR3, the DNA is TGTGCCAGCAGCTTAGGGCTAGCGGGGGGGCAAGAGACCCAGTACTTC. Protein: CASSLGLAGGQETQYF.

V usage is TRBV28 and J usage is TRBJ2-5; D unclear. The germline V gene encodes CDR1 MDHEN and CDR2 SYDVKM. The CDR3 spans 14 residues. V lost 5 bases, J lost 5 bases, and 15 bases lay in between. The CDR3 DNA reads as TGTGCCAGCAGTCCCGGTCCCACCCGGGAGACCCAGTACTTC. It codes for CASSPGPTRETQYF.

This CDR3 reads CASAESNTEAFF. CDR3 nucleotide sequence: TGTGCCAGCGCCGAGTCGAACACTGAAGCTTTCTTT. The V and J genes are TRBV25-1 and TRBJ1-1; D is unresolved. The CDR3 totals 12 residues. Trimming left V 8 bases short and J 1 base short, with 8 bases between. The germline V gene encodes CDR1 MGHDK and CDR2 SYGVNS.